This T cell receptor beta chain was recovered during a study of CD8 T cells in ankylosing spondylitis (dated by TCRdb to about 2017). About the full investigation: To find TCR variants linked to disease, the study profiled T cell receptor beta repertoires in ankylosing spondylitis patients and healthy donors. The full study cohort was made up of 25 ankylosing spondylitis patients and approximately 100 healthy donors. Peripheral blood samples were taken, and synovial fluid was additionally collected from ankylosing spondylitis patients. Paper-wide results and their limitations: Significant enrichment of the disease-linked clones was reported in matched synovial fluid samples from ankylosing spondylitis patients. A TCR beta motif of several highly homologous amino acid variants appeared characteristic of blood from ankylosing spondylitis patients. Some motif variants were previously reported in synovial fluid and blood of reactive arthritis patients, suggesting common disease-initiation mechanisms. The disease-linked clones showed a CD8+ phenotype and occurred at relatively low frequencies in peripheral blood.

This clonotype has more than one count but fewer than ten. This clone's antigen is unknown. No base quality values were provided; no much bigger clone lies one nucleotide off. V has 1 base trimmed and J has 7 bases trimmed; junction bases matching no gene number 6. The CDR3 holds 16 amino acids from the cysteine to the phenylalanine. Here the CDR3 DNA is all that survives: 48 bases in frame from base 1. From the germline V gene, CDR1 is SGHVS and CDR2 is FQNEAQ. TCRdb names Illumina HiSeq 2500 as the instrument used. TCR beta libraries were prepared by quantitative 5'-RACE with molecular barcodes. In the authors' own workflow: To identify disease-linked TCR variants, a new computational method was used, one built on a probabilistic model of VDJ rearrangement. TCRdb redid the processing of the public reads, applying fastp at Q25 and MiXCR, and retained in-frame beta chains. Merged by CDR3 protein, the rows form single entries marked with the most common genes and DNA. TCRdb, not the authors, supplied the V and J calls. Here the sample has under 250,000 distinct CDR3 sequences; approximately 8.4% occur a single time. Of the sample, roughly 4.9% is held by the ten largest clones.

The receptor was isolated from a female donor with ankylosing spondylitis or in good health (not recorded which). Recombination joined TRBV7-8 with TRBJ2-1; 11 central bases correspond to TRBD2. The sample was blood, either unsorted or a sorted T cell fraction (not recorded which). The bases are TGTGCCAGCAGCTTAGTCGTAGCGGGAGGGAGGAATGAGCAGTTCTTC. Its coded protein is CASSLVVAGGRNEQFF.